The 7 T cell receptor beta chains below were found in one sample sequenced in a study of cytomegalovirus exposure and HLA in healthy donors. 13 Jbeta primers and 60 Vbeta primers were used for the PCR. Sequenced by immunoSEQ multiplex PCR; TCRdb stores in-frame clones only, minus some. The table records 150,000 or so clones, 70% to 90% of them present only once. Sequenced material: PBMCs. These receptors came from a woman aged 18-30 years in good health and CMV-seronegative.

This rearrangement joins TRBV28 to TRBJ1-5, with D possibly being TRBD1 (5 bases). Germline CDR1 is MDHEN and CDR2 is SYDVKM. The CDR3 runs to 13 residues. Between the trimmed V and J ends, which lost 3 bases and 6 bases, there was a span of 9 bases. CDR3 nucleotides: TGTGCCAGCAGTTTGAGTAGGGGTCAGCCCCAGCATTTT. This gives the protein CASSLSRGQPQHF.

The rearrangement links TRBV7-2 to TRBJ2-7; 7 bases match TRBD1. Germline V gives CDR1 SGHTA, CDR2 FQGNSA. Losses at the gene ends were 5 bases for V and 3 bases for J; bases not matched to a gene: 13. The CDR3 loop spans 16 amino acids. The CDR3 protein is CASSLRQGGYFYEQYF. CDR3 nucleotide sequence: TGTGCCAGCAGCCTTCGACAGGGTGGCTATTTCTACGAGCAGTACTTC.

The CDR3 sequence: CASSAGGLAFSYEQYF. The CDR3 DNA is TGTGCCAGCAGCGCGGGGGGACTAGCGTTCTCCTACGAGCAGTACTTC. The V call is TRBV9, the J call TRBJ2-7, with 10 bases lining up with TRBD2. The CDR3 is 16 amino acids. The V segment lost 3 bases and the J segment 0 bases; nucleotides outside the gene matches: 6. Germline assignment: CDR1 SGDLS and CDR2 YYNGEE. The full variable domain, in which reference TRBV9 and TRBJ2-7 provide the parts outside the CDR3, is DSGVTQTPKHLITATGQRVTLRCSPRSGDLSVYWYQQSLDQGLQFLIQYYNGEERAKGNILERFSAQQFPDLHSELNLSSLELGDSALYFCASSAGGLAFSYEQYFGPGTRLTVT.

The V and J genes are TRBV30 and TRBJ1-1; D is unresolved. Trimming took 0 bases from V and 6 from J, leaving 5 bases between them. The CDR3 covers 11 residues. CDR1 GTSNPN and CDR2 SVGIG come from the germline V gene (reference sequence). The CDR3 DNA sequence: TGTGCCTGGAGTGTGGCCGCTGAAGCTTTCTTT. It encodes CAWSVAAEAFF.

The chain has TRBV29-1 and TRBJ2-3; 7 nucleotides line up with TRBD1. V trimming: 7 bases; J trimming: 6 bases; junction bases outside the gene matches: 16. The CDR3 runs 15 residues. Germline V gene sequence: CDR1 SQVTM, CDR2 ANQGSEA. The CDR3 loop is CSGRMGTAASDTQYF. In DNA form, the CDR3 reads TGCAGCGGACGCATGGGGACAGCGGCGTCCGATACGCAGTATTTT.

This clone came up a few times. The chain has TRBV28 and TRBJ2-2; 10 positions match TRBD2. Looked up from germline, CDR1 is MDHEN and CDR2 is SYDVKM. CDR3 length: 16 residues. Unmatched junction bases numbered 5, after V lost 5 bases and J lost 2 bases. The CDR3 protein is CASSVWTSGNTGELFF. The CDR3 DNA is TGTGCCAGCAGTGTTTGGACTAGCGGAAACACCGGGGAGCTGTTTTTT. Filled out from reference TRBV28 and TRBJ2-2, the complete variable domain reads DVKVTQSSRYLVKRTGEKVFLECVQDMDHENMFWYRQDPGLGLRLIYFSYDVKMKEKGDIPEGYSVSREKKERFSLILESASTNQTSMYLCASSVWTSGNTGELFFGEGSRLTVL.

This chain links TRBV14 with TRBJ1-1, with D maybe TRBD1 (5 bases). With 4 bases removed from V and 0 bases from J, the gap between germline ends came to 12 bases. The germline V gene encodes CDR1 SGHDN and CDR2 FVKESK. The CDR3 extends over 15 amino acids. CDR3 in DNA: TGTGCCAGCAGCCTTCGGGGGGGGATGAACACTGAAGCTTTCTTT. Translation gives CASSLRGGMNTEAFF.